Each of the 5 T cell receptor beta chains below was sequenced from the same sample in a study of blood T cell repertoires in COVID-19. The data were produced by immunoSEQ multiplex PCR, yet TCRdb's version contains in-frame clones alone and is incomplete. Among roughly 250,000 clones listed, 87% were seen once. Sequencing was performed on PBMCs or T cells enriched from blood (not recorded which). The origin of the receptors is a young woman with acute COVID-19.

This chain links TRBV25-1 with TRBJ2-2; tentative D call: TRBD2 (5 bases). Germline loops: CDR1 MGHDK, CDR2 SYGVNS. This CDR3 region has 12 residues. Trimming removed 9 bases at V and 3 bases at J, with 8 bases between. The CDR3, as DNA: TGTGCCAGTATGAGGGACACCGGGGAGCTGTTTTTT. This codes for CASMRDTGELFF.

The chain recombines TRBV5-1 with TRBJ2-5; 9 bases map to TRBD2. V lost 0 bases to trimming and J lost 2 bases; unmatched junction nucleotides: 5. The length of the CDR3 is 16 residues. Germline assignment: CDR1 SGHRS and CDR2 YFSETQ. The CDR3 DNA reads TGCGCCAGCAGCTTGGCCTTTACTAGCGGGCAAGAGACCCAGTACTTC. Translated: CASSLAFTSGQETQYF.

The chain links TRBV6-4 to TRBJ1-2; 12 bases line up with TRBD1. Germline V lookup: CDR1 MRHNA, CDR2 SNTAGT. There are 15 residues in the CDR3. V was pared by 4 bases and J by 6 bases, with 6 bases of the junction left unmatched. The CDR3 DNA sequence: TGTGCCAGCAGTGCCGAAGGGACAGGGGGCCATGGCTACACCTTC. Amino acids: CASSAEGTGGHGYTF.

The chain links TRBV30 to TRBJ2-5, with TRBD1 identical over 7 bases. CDR1 GTSNPN and CDR2 SVGIG come from the germline V gene (reference sequence). With 0 bases clipped from V and 5 bases from J, the junction kept 3 bases outside the gene matches. The CDR3 has 13 amino acids. CDR3 loop: CAWSVPRGETQYF. The DNA of the CDR3 is TGTGCCTGGAGTGTACCCAGGGGGGAGACCCAGTACTTC.

This chain links TRBV30 with TRBJ2-3; TRBD1 matches 7 bases. In germline, CDR1 is GTSNPN, CDR2 SVGIG (reference sequence). J lost 2 bases, V lost 7 bases, and 9 bases had no gene match. The CDR3 sequence is 14 residues long. For the CDR3, the DNA is TGTGCCTCCCAGCGGACAGGTTCCACAGATACGCAGTATTTT. This encodes CASQRTGSTDTQYF.